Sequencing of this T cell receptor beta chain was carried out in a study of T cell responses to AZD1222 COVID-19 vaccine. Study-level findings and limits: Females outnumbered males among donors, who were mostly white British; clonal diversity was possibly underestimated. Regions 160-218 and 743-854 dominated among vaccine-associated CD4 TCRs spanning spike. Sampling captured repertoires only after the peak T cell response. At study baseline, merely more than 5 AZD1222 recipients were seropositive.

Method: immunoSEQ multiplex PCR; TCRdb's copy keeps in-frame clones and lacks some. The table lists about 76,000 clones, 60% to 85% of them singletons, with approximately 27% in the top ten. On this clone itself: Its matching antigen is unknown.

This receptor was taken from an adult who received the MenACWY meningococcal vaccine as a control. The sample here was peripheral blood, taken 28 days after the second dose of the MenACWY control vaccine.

CDR3 in amino acids: CASSPPGGGGYTF. As DNA, the CDR3 is TGTGCCAGCAGTCCCCCCGGGGGCGGTGGCTACACCTTC. The gene calls are TRBV27 and TRBJ1-2, with a possible D match to TRBD1 (6 bases). The CDR3 extends over 13 amino acids. V was cut by 5 bases and J by 7 bases, with 14 bases left in between. Germline CDR1 and CDR2: MNHEY and SMNVEV (reference sequence).